This T cell receptor beta chain was obtained from a study of shared clonotypes between healthy human individuals. In the case of this clone: Its specificity is unknown.

Findings and caveats of the study: A generally larger estimated richness was seen in naive subsets than in memory subsets.

With V trimmed by 4 bases and J by 3 bases, 2 bases remained unmatched. The germline V gene encodes CDR1 MDHEN and CDR2 SYDVKM. CDR3 length: 14 amino acids. Profiled with immunoSEQ multiplex PCR; TCRdb holds only in-frame clones, not every one. Among 2 million to 3 million clones listed, 90% to 95% were seen once. The rearrangement joins TRBV28 to TRBJ1-5, with 8 bases that match TRBD1. Sequenced: naive CD4+ T cells from PBMCs. The subset is: CD45RA+ positively selected. This clonotype was obtained from a man younger than 35 in good health. Some clones in this sample may be carry-over from other donors' samples. In nucleotides, the CDR3 is TGTGCCAGCAGTTCAGGGGGCGTCAATCAGCCCCAGCATTTT. Translated, it gives CASSSGGVNQPQHF.